Listed here are 30 T cell receptor beta chains from one sample, sequenced in a study of cytomegalovirus exposure and HLA in healthy donors. PCR primers comprised 60 Vbeta and 13 Jbeta primers. Repertoires were generated with immunoSEQ multiplex PCR, while TCRdb's copy carries only in-frame clones and drops some. The data contain roughly 130,000 clones, approximately 68% of them singletons. Sequenced input: PBMCs. These receptors all stem from a man aged 25-45 years in good health and CMV-seropositive.

V and J are TRBV5-1 and TRBJ2-5, with TRBD2 matching 8 bases. This CDR3 comprises 18 residues. Losses at the gene ends were 2 bases for V and 5 bases for J; bases not matched to a gene: 17. Germline-derived CDR1 and CDR2 are SGHRS and YFSETQ. The CDR3 DNA follows: TGCGCCAGCAGCTTTCCTACTAGCGGAGGAGGGAGGGAGGAGACCCAGTACTTC. Protein sequence: CASSFPTSGGGREETQYF.

V is TRBV28 and J is TRBJ1-5; D gene ambiguous. Between the trimmed V and J ends, which lost 6 bases and 2 bases, there was a span of 20 bases. The length of the CDR3 is 17 residues. Germline V gene sequence: CDR1 MDHEN, CDR2 SYDVKM. CDR3 sequence (DNA): TGTGCCAGCAGCCCCTTAACGGGGAAGTGGGGCAATCAGCCCCAGCATTTT. Translated, it gives CASSPLTGKWGNQPQHF.

This clone appeared a few times. The chain joins TRBV10-1 to TRBJ2-7; no clear D. This CDR3 has 13 residues. The germline V and J ends were trimmed by 4 bases and 2 bases, with 9 bases remaining between them. Germline V CDR1 and CDR2: WNHNN, SYGVQD (reference sequence). CDR3 residues: CASSVADTYEQYF. DNA of the CDR3: TGCGCCAGCAGTGTGGCGGATACCTACGAGCAGTACTTC.

The chain combines TRBV10-3 with TRBJ2-7; D may be TRBD1 (5 bases). Germline V gene data show CDR1 as ENHRY and CDR2 as SYGVKD. There are 12 residues in the CDR3. V lost 6 bases to trimming and J lost 4 bases, with 10 bases between them. The CDR3 region has the DNA TGTGCCATCAGGGGGCTCTCGTACGAGCAGTACTTC. Translated, it gives CAIRGLSYEQYF.

This clone was found once. V is TRBV28 and J is TRBJ2-1, with D tentatively TRBD2 (5 bases). CDR1 and CDR2 from the germline V gene are MDHEN and SYDVKM. The CDR3 spans 15 residues. Deletions cut 6 bases from V and 1 base from J, with 13 bases between. Written as DNA, the CDR3 is TGTGCCAGCAGGATGAGGGTGGGGTCCTACAATGAGCAGTTCTTC. Its translation is CASRMRVGSYNEQFF. Complete variable domain (other parts from reference TRBV28 and TRBJ2-1): DVKVTQSSRYLVKRTGEKVFLECVQDMDHENMFWYRQDPGLGLRLIYFSYDVKMKEKGDIPEGYSVSREKKERFSLILESASTNQTSMYLCASRMRVGSYNEQFFGPGTRLTVL.

This chain's CDR3 is CASSMDRGGYTF. The DNA for the CDR3 is TGTGCCAGTAGTATGGACAGGGGCGGCTACACCTTC. The chain couples TRBV19 to TRBJ1-2; TRBD1 agrees at 9 bases. The ends lost 3 bases at V and 8 bases at J; junction bases unmatched: 1. Germline V gene sequence: CDR1 LNHDA, CDR2 SQIVND (reference sequence). This CDR3 has 12 amino acids.

For this clone: One end of the junction varies from germline; a read error may be responsible. The chain links TRBV7-9 to TRBJ1-1; a weak D match, TRBD1 (5 bases). The CDR3 consists of 12 residues. Germline V lookup: CDR1 SEHNR, CDR2 FQNEAQ (reference sequence). The DNA of the CDR3 is TGTTCCAGCAGTTTCTGGGGGGCTGAAGCTTTCTTT. It is translated as CSSSFWGAEAFF.

This clone occurred a few times. The chain combines TRBV5-1 with TRBJ2-7, with D possibly matching TRBD1 (6 bases). V lost 3 bases to trimming and J lost 4 bases, with 14 bases between them. CDR1 SGHRS and CDR2 YFSETQ come from the germline V gene. The CDR3 is 14 amino acids. For the CDR3, the DNA is TGCGCCAGCAGCTGGGCAGGGGAGTCGTACGAGCAGTACTTC. Protein product: CASSWAGESYEQYF.

The chain has TRBV15 and TRBJ2-5, with a weak D call TRBD1 (5 bases). Trimming took off 1 base at V and 4 bases at J, with 16 bases between the two ends. The CDR3 runs 16 residues. Germline V CDR1 and CDR2: LNHNV, YYDKDF (reference sequence). CDR3 region: CATSRGLEGDLETQYF. The CDR3 nucleotides read TGTGCCACCAGCAGAGGCTTGGAAGGGGATTTAGAGACCCAGTACTTC.

This clone has a handful of counts. The J gene is TRBJ1-5, the V gene TRBV4-2; 7 positions match TRBD1. Germline V gene sequence: CDR1 LGHNA, CDR2 YNFKEQ. The CDR3 runs 14 residues. With 8 bases clipped from V and 5 bases from J, the junction kept 9 bases outside the gene matches. The CDR3 region is CASGWDREDQPQHF. The CDR3 nucleotides read TGTGCCAGCGGATGGGACAGAGAAGATCAGCCCCAGCATTTT.

Here the CDR3 reads CASLVAGAIYEQYF. CDR3 coding DNA: TGTGCCAGCCTGGTTGCGGGAGCAATCTACGAGCAGTACTTC. The chain carries TRBV2 and TRBJ2-7; 7 positions agree with TRBD2. The ends lost 8 bases at V and 3 bases at J; junction bases unmatched: 10. This CDR3 spans 14 amino acids. Germline assignment: CDR1 SNHLY and CDR2 FYNNEI.

The chain combines TRBV2 with TRBJ1-2, with a possible D match to TRBD1 (6 bases). The CDR3 has 14 residues. Germline lookup yields CDR1 SNHLY and CDR2 FYNNEI. V gave up 9 bases and J gave up 4 bases, with 18 bases separating them. In DNA, the CDR3 is TGTGCCAGGTGGGGGGGGGCCTCTGGCTATGGCTACACCTTC. Protein product: CARWGGASGYGYTF.

The chain has TRBV7-8 and TRBJ1-5; D perhaps matches TRBD1 (6 bases). Trimming stripped 4 bases from V and 2 bases from J, with 12 bases between. The CDR3 loop spans 15 amino acids. From germline, CDR1 is SGHVS and CDR2 FQNEAQ. The CDR3 spells CASSSLAGGNQPQHF. CDR3 coding DNA: TGTGCCAGCAGCTCCCTTGCAGGGGGCAATCAGCCCCAGCATTTT.

V and J are TRBV2 and TRBJ1-6; 9 bases agree with TRBD1. V lost 8 bases, J lost 10 bases, and 6 bases stayed unmatched. The CDR3 runs to 13 residues. Germline V CDR1 and CDR2: SNHLY, FYNNEI. CDR3 amino acids: CASLQGAGSPLHF. CDR3 in DNA: TGTGCCAGCTTACAGGGGGCAGGATCACCCCTCCACTTT. The full variable domain, its missing parts supplied by reference TRBV2 and TRBJ1-6, is EPEVTQTPSHQVTQMGQEVILRCVPISNHLYFYWYRQILGQKVEFLVSFYNNEISEKSEIFDDQFSVERPDGSNFTLKIRSTKLEDSAMYFCASLQGAGSPLHFGNGTRLTVT.

The V call is TRBV16, the J call TRBJ1-3; D uncertain. CDR3 length: 17 residues. V was clipped by 0 bases and J by 4 bases, with 16 bases between them. CDR1 is KGHSY, CDR2 FQNENV, per germline. In nucleotides, the CDR3 is TGTGCCAGCAGCCAATCGGCCGGGTCGTCCGGGGGAAACACCATATATTTT. It codes for CASSQSAGSSGGNTIYF.

The genes are TRBV6-5 and TRBJ1-3; D gene uncertain. This CDR3 region has 16 residues. V was clipped by 2 bases and J by 0 bases, with 11 bases between them. Germline assignment: CDR1 MNHEY and CDR2 SVGAGI. CDR3 in DNA: TGTGCCAGCAGTTACGGCGGCGCTAGCTCTGGAAACACCATATATTTT. Protein product: CASSYGGASSGNTIYF.

This chain joins TRBV19 and TRBJ2-2; a possible D gene is TRBD2 (5 bases). Germline loops: CDR1 LNHDA, CDR2 SQIVND (reference sequence). Trimming pared 3 bases from V and 6 bases from J, leaving 11 bases between. The CDR3 has 14 amino acids. Here the CDR3 reads CASSMDLEPGELFF. CDR3 coding DNA: TGTGCCAGTAGTATGGACTTGGAACCCGGGGAGCTGTTTTTT.

The chain carries TRBV28 and TRBJ1-5; D remains ambiguous. Per germline, CDR1 MDHEN and CDR2 SYDVKM. Trimming removed 3 bases from V and 0 bases from J, with 6 bases in between. The CDR3 runs 14 residues. For the CDR3, the DNA is TGTGCCAGCAGTTTTTACAATAGCAATCAGCCCCAGCATTTT. Its translation is CASSFYNSNQPQHF.

The chain recombines TRBV7-9 with TRBJ1-1; D is ambiguous. The CDR3 runs to 11 residues. The V gene's germline CDR1 is SEHNR and CDR2 FQNEAQ (reference sequence). CDR3 region: CSGTSNTEAFF. As DNA, the CDR3 is TGTTCCGGTACTTCGAACACTGAAGCTTTCTTT.

The CDR3 region is CASSFTDEKLFF. Written as DNA, the CDR3 is TGTGCCAGCAGCTTCACGGATGAAAAACTGTTTTTT. The chain uses TRBV7-9 and TRBJ1-4; D uncertain. The V gene's germline CDR1 is SEHNR and CDR2 FQNEAQ (reference sequence). The CDR3 is 12 amino acids. Trimming pared 3 bases from V and 6 bases from J, leaving 5 bases between. Full variable domain (remainder filled in from reference TRBV7-9 and TRBJ1-4): DTGVSQNPRHKITKRGQNVTFRCDPISEHNRLYWYRQTLGQGPEFLTYFQNEAQLEKSRLLSDRFSAERPKGSFSTLEIQRTEQGDSAMYLCASSFTDEKLFFGSGTQLSVL.

The genes are TRBV14 and TRBJ2-1, with D tentatively TRBD2 (5 bases). Germline lookup yields CDR1 SGHDN and CDR2 FVKESK. V lost 1 base, J lost 8 bases, and 18 bases lay in between. The CDR3 runs to 16 residues. The CDR3 sequence is CASSQALGRAGYEQFF. The CDR3 DNA follows: TGTGCCAGCAGCCAAGCCCTAGGGCGGGCAGGATATGAGCAGTTCTTC.

V gene TRBV4-2 combines with J gene TRBJ2-5; 8 nucleotides line up with TRBD2. Unmatched junction bases numbered 15, after V lost 4 bases and J lost 5 bases. This CDR3 has 17 amino acids. The germline V gene encodes CDR1 LGHNA and CDR2 YNFKEQ. The CDR3, as DNA: TGTGCCAGCAGCCCAAGCCATGGTAGCGGGACCTGGGAGACCCAGTACTTC. Protein product: CASSPSHGSGTWETQYF.

This clone was counted only a few times. The chain combines TRBV28 with TRBJ2-1; TRBD1 matches 9 bases. The ends lost 6 bases at V and 4 bases at J; junction bases unmatched: 7. The CDR3 has 15 amino acids. The germline CDR1 and CDR2 sequences are MDHEN and SYDVKM. CDR3 protein: CASSYPGTGYNEQFF. In DNA, the CDR3 is TGTGCCAGCAGCTACCCCGGGACAGGGTACAATGAGCAGTTCTTC.

The chain carries TRBV7-2 and TRBJ1-6; the match to TRBD1 covers 8 bases. The trim removed 4 bases at V and 8 bases at J, leaving 1 base unmatched. The germline gives CDR1 SGHTA, CDR2 FQGNSA. The CDR3 consists of 13 residues. CDR3 DNA: TGTGCCAGCAGCTCAGGGGGCCATTCACCCCTCCACTTT. This encodes CASSSGGHSPLHF.

The chain combines TRBV6-5 with TRBJ1-1; D call uncertain. The germline gives CDR1 MNHEY, CDR2 SVGAGI. This CDR3 has 15 residues. The V end was cut by 2 bases, the J end by 4 bases, with 14 bases between. The CDR3 bases are TGTGCCAGCAGTTACAGCGGGGAAGGAGGCACTGAAGCTTTCTTT. Amino acid sequence: CASSYSGEGGTEAFF.

The V and J genes are TRBV7-3 and TRBJ2-3; 11 nucleotides line up with TRBD2. Trimming took 3 bases from V and 1 from J; bases not matched to a gene: 18. The CDR3 is 21 residues long. Per the germline V gene, CDR1 is SGHTA and CDR2 is FQGTGA. CDR3 in DNA: TGTGCCAGCAGCTTCCAAACCACTCGGACTAGCGGGTGGTCCGGCACAGATACGCAGTATTTT. Amino acids: CASSFQTTRTSGWSGTDTQYF. The full variable domain, rest sourced from reference TRBV7-3 and TRBJ2-3, is GAGVSQTPSNKVTEKGKYVELRCDPISGHTALYWYRQSLGQGPEFLIYFQGTGAADDSGLPNDRFFAVRPEGSVSTLKIQRTERGDSAVYLCASSFQTTRTSGWSGTDTQYFGPGTRLTVL.

This clone was recorded a few times. The CDR3 bases are TGTGCCAGCAGCCAAGTTGTTGGGCTCCGTCAGTTCTTC. This codes for CASSQVVGLRQFF. The chain carries TRBV4-2 and TRBJ2-1; D is undetermined. This CDR3 contains 13 residues. Germline-derived CDR1 and CDR2 are LGHNA and YNFKEQ. The V gene lost 1 base and the J gene lost 13 bases, with 14 bases spanning the gap.

The chain uses TRBV29-1 and TRBJ2-1; D uncertain. V was cut by 2 bases and J by 0 bases, with 5 bases left in between. The CDR3 has 13 residues. Germline CDR1 is SQVTM and CDR2 is ANQGSEA. CDR3 sequence: CSVEKSSYNEQFF. Here the CDR3 DNA reads TGCAGCGTTGAAAAGAGCTCCTACAATGAGCAGTTCTTC.

The chain employs TRBV5-1 and TRBJ2-7; D perhaps matches TRBD1 (8 bases). The germline CDR1 and CDR2 sequences are SGHRS and YFSETQ. The CDR3 extends over 15 amino acids. The V end was cut by 4 bases, the J end by 0 bases, with 14 bases between. The CDR3 spells CASSQQGGSSYEQYF. Written as DNA, the CDR3 is TGCGCCAGCAGCCAACAGGGGGGGAGCTCCTACGAGCAGTACTTC.

This rearrangement joins TRBV29-1 to TRBJ2-7; weak D call: TRBD2 (5 bases). Deletions cut 7 bases from V and 3 bases from J, with 19 bases between. The germline CDR1 and CDR2 sequences are SQVTM and ANQGSEA. CDR3 size: 14 residues. In DNA form, the CDR3 reads TGCAGCGCTACGGACGGAGGATTAGGCTACGAGCAGTACTTC. The encoded protein is CSATDGGLGYEQYF.